This passage covers 23 T cell receptor beta chains from one sample sequenced in a study of T-cell reconstitution after alpha-beta-depleted transplantation in children. A library of TCRbeta sequences, prepared with unique molecular identifiers, was generated. TCRdb re-called the PCR reads through MiXCR, storing one row per CDR3 protein. This sample has around 600,000 distinct CDR3 sequences; under 12% occur once, and the top ten carry less than 5%. The sequences come from PBMCs from the stem cell graft donor, collected from the stem cell graft. The source is a human donor who donated a stem cell graft to a child with acute myeloid leukemia.

This clonotype was seen a few times. The V gene is TRBV4-3, the J gene TRBJ2-1; 11 bases are a match to TRBD2. The V gene's germline CDR1 is LGHNA and CDR2 YSLEER. Losses at the gene ends were 4 bases for V and 2 bases for J; bases not matched to a gene: 4. The CDR3 extends over 16 amino acids. In DNA form, the CDR3 reads TGCGCCAGCAGCCGAGTACTAGCGGGAGCCTACAATGAGCAGTTCTTC. It translates to CASSRVLAGAYNEQFF.

This sequence joins TRBV7-6 and TRBJ2-5; TRBD1 matches 11 bases. Per the germline V gene, CDR1 is SGHVS and CDR2 is FNYEAQ. J lost 4 bases, V lost 5 bases, and 9 bases had no gene match. This CDR3 has 16 residues. For the CDR3, the DNA is TGTGCCAGCAGCCTCCGGCCGGGACAGGGGGGAGAGACCCAGTACTTC. It encodes CASSLRPGQGGETQYF.

This clonotype was counted many times. The J gene is TRBJ1-2, the V gene TRBV20-1, with TRBD1 as a possible D gene (6 bases). The V gene lost 6 bases and the J gene lost 8 bases, with 10 bases spanning the gap. The CDR3 length is 10 residues. Germline CDR1 DFQATT, CDR2 SNEGSKA (reference sequence). The CDR3: CSANRAGYTF. CDR3 bases: TGCAGTGCCAACAGGGCGGGCTACACCTTC.

In regard to this clonotype: A much larger clone sits a single nucleotide away, making a read error possible. This chain joins TRBV6-2 or TRBV6-3 and TRBJ2-7; 10 bases line up with TRBD2. V was clipped by 7 bases and J by 2 bases; unmatched bases: 2. CDR3 length: 13 residues. In germline, CDR1 is MNHEY, CDR2 SVGEGT. CDR3 coding DNA: TGTGCCAGCACTAGCGGGAGACCCTACGAGCAGTACTTC. It encodes CASTSGRPYEQYF.

The chain recombines TRBV10-3 with TRBJ1-3, with a weak D call TRBD1 (5 bases). There are 15 residues in the CDR3. Germline V gene lookup returns CDR1 ENHRY and CDR2 SYGVKD. V lost 3 bases to trimming and J lost 0 bases, with 9 bases between them. The CDR3 loop is CAISDGGGSGNTIYF. The CDR3 nucleotides read TGTGCCATCAGTGATGGGGGGGGCTCTGGAAACACCATATATTTT.

This clonotype was seen only a few times. The chain couples TRBV20-1 to TRBJ2-1, with TRBD2 identical over 7 bases. The CDR3 contains 13 residues. The germline gives CDR1 DFQATT, CDR2 SNEGSKA (reference sequence). Unmatched junction bases numbered 2, after V lost 1 base and J lost 5 bases. The CDR3 region is CSARGGSHNEQFF. The DNA for the CDR3 is TGCAGTGCTAGAGGCGGGAGTCACAATGAGCAGTTCTTC.

There are many counts of this clonotype. The chain combines TRBV18 with TRBJ2-7; D not resolved. This CDR3 is 11 amino acids long. Germline V gene sequence: CDR1 KGHSH, CDR2 LQKENI. V lost 3 bases and J 6 bases, leaving 6 bases between the germline ends. CDR3 nucleotide sequence: TGTGCCAGCTCACCGGACGGCGAGCAGTACTTC. This codes for CASSPDGEQYF.

This clonotype was observed a handful of times. The chain has TRBV27 and TRBJ2-7, with 10 positions matching TRBD2. Trimming at V came to 5 bases and at J to 3 bases, leaving 7 bases not matched to a gene. This CDR3 is 15 amino acids long. Germline loops: CDR1 MNHEY, CDR2 SMNVEV (reference sequence). The CDR3 protein is CASSQRAGGRYEQYF. Written as DNA, the CDR3 is TGTGCCAGCAGTCAAAGAGCGGGAGGGCGCTACGAGCAGTACTTC.

This clonotype was recorded at least ten times. The chain links TRBV7-2 to TRBJ2-1; 16 bases fit TRBD2. The CDR3 is 18 amino acids. Germline V gives CDR1 SGHTA, CDR2 FQGNSA. Trimming cost V 6 bases and J 5 bases; bases outside gene matches: 10. CDR3: CASRNTGTSGRAHNEQFF. CDR3 nucleotides: TGTGCCAGCAGAAATACCGGGACTAGCGGGAGGGCCCACAATGAGCAGTTCTTC.

The genes are TRBV7-9 and TRBJ1-3; D remains ambiguous. V was cut by 4 bases and J by 4 bases, with 20 bases left in between. The germline V gene has CDR1 SEHNR and CDR2 FQNEAQ (reference sequence). This CDR3 is built from 17 residues. CDR3 region: CASSSTVWTAGGNTIYF. The CDR3 DNA is TGTGCCAGCAGCTCTACCGTATGGACCGCTGGGGGAAACACCATATATTTT.

This clonotype was recorded many times. Here the CDR3 reads CASSQNRAEAFF. The DNA for the CDR3 is TGTGCCAGCAGCCAAAATCGTGCTGAAGCTTTCTTT. The V call is TRBV3-1, the J call TRBJ1-1; D unclear. The CDR3 length is 12 residues. The germline V gene encodes CDR1 LGHDT and CDR2 YNNKEL (reference sequence). The V gene lost 2 bases and the J gene lost 6 bases, with 7 bases spanning the gap.

This sequence joins TRBV7-2 and TRBJ2-3, with D perhaps matching TRBD2 (6 bases). Germline CDR1 is SGHTA and CDR2 is FQGNSA. CDR3 length equals 15 residues. V was trimmed by 1 base and J by 5 bases, leaving 13 bases between them. The CDR3 spells CASSLVRGNGDTQYF. Here the CDR3 DNA reads TGTGCCAGCAGCTTAGTTCGGGGGAATGGAGATACGCAGTATTTT.

V is TRBV5-1 and J is TRBJ2-2; D remains ambiguous. The V end was cut by 4 bases, the J end by 5 bases, with 18 bases between. Germline V gene lookup returns CDR1 SGHRS and CDR2 YFSETQ. The CDR3 spans 16 residues. CDR3 sequence (DNA): TGCGCCAGCAGCCCGATTGGGCCCCTTCGGACCGGGGAGCTGTTTTTT. Amino acid sequence: CASSPIGPLRTGELFF.

This clonotype was found many times. The V call is TRBV5-1, the J call TRBJ2-1, with 8 bases aligning to TRBD2. J was trimmed by 6 bases and V by 4 bases; bases with no gene match: 3. Germline V gene lookup returns CDR1 SGHRS and CDR2 YFSETQ. This CDR3 is 13 amino acids long. CDR3 bases: TGCGCCAGCAGCGGGACTAGAAGCAATGAGCAGTTCTTC. Translated, it gives CASSGTRSNEQFF. Using reference TRBV5-1 and TRBJ2-1 for the parts outside the CDR3, the full variable domain is KAGVTQTPRYLIKTRGQQVTLSCSPISGHRSVSWYQQTPGQGLQFLFEYFSETQRNKGNFPGRFSGRQFSNSRSEMNVSTLELGDSALYLCASSGTRSNEQFFGPGTRLTVL.

The table lists this clonotype with many counts. As DNA, the CDR3 is TGTGCCAGCCGCGGACAGGGCTATGAGCAGTTCTTC. Encoded protein: CASRGQGYEQFF. The chain has TRBV25-1 and TRBJ2-1; 8 bases line up with TRBD1. CDR3 size: 12 residues. Unmatched junction bases numbered 5, after V lost 8 bases and J lost 8 bases. The germline V gene encodes CDR1 MGHDK and CDR2 SYGVNS. Combining the CDR3 with reference TRBV25-1 and TRBJ2-1 gives the whole variable domain EADIYQTPRYLVIGTGKKITLECSQTMGHDKMYWYQQDPGMELHLIHYSYGVNSTEKGDLSSESTVSRIRTEHFPLTLESARPSHTSQYLCASRGQGYEQFFGPGTRLTVL.

The chain has TRBV29-1 and TRBJ2-2; D not certain. Trimming removed 1 base at V and 4 bases at J, with 7 bases between. CDR1 is SQVTM, CDR2 ANQGSEA, per germline. The length of the CDR3 is 13 residues. This CDR3 reads CSVEVQTTGELFF. For the CDR3, the DNA is TGCAGCGTTGAAGTTCAGACCACCGGGGAGCTGTTTTTT.

This clonotype was recorded many times. CDR3 protein: CASSLESGSNTGELFF. The CDR3 nucleotides are TGCGCCAGCAGCTTGGAGTCCGGGAGCAACACCGGGGAGCTGTTTTTT. This chain joins TRBV5-1 and TRBJ2-2; TRBD2 might be the D (6 bases). The germline V gene encodes CDR1 SGHRS and CDR2 YFSETQ. Trimming stripped 0 bases from V and 2 bases from J, with 11 bases between. There are 16 residues in the CDR3.

The chain employs TRBV5-1 and TRBJ2-1; the D is unclear. The CDR3 consists of 14 residues. The ends were cut back, 0 bases at V and 7 bases at J, with 11 bases in the middle. Germline V CDR1 and CDR2: SGHRS, YFSETQ. CDR3 bases: TGCGCCAGCAGCTTGGCCGAGGTCAGAAATGAGCAGTTCTTC. It specifies CASSLAEVRNEQFF.

The chain links TRBV6-2 or TRBV6-3 to TRBJ1-1, with a weak D call TRBD1 (5 bases). This CDR3 is 16 amino acids long. Trimming stripped 7 bases from V and 1 base from J, with 19 bases between. Germline V gene data show CDR1 as MNHEY and CDR2 as SVGEGT. The CDR3 nucleotides read TGTGCCAGCACCGACGTGGGGGAAAGCCGGAACACTGAAGCTTTCTTT. Protein: CASTDVGESRNTEAFF.

The chain couples TRBV10-3 to TRBJ1-1; possibly TRBD1 for D (6 bases). Germline CDR1 is ENHRY and CDR2 is SYGVKD. The CDR3 extends over 15 amino acids. V lost 3 bases and J 0 bases, leaving 11 bases between the germline ends. CDR3 sequence: CAISEPQGMNTEAFF. CDR3 coding DNA: TGTGCCATCAGTGAACCACAGGGAATGAACACTGAAGCTTTCTTT.

CDR3 nucleotides: TGCAGTGTGGGGGGTAGCGGGAGTTCCTACGAGCAGTACTTC. It yields the protein CSVGGSGSSYEQYF. J is TRBJ2-7 and V is TRBV20-1, with 9 bases that match TRBD2. CDR1 is DFQATT and CDR2 is SNEGSKA in the germline V gene (reference sequence). Trimming removed 7 bases from V and 1 base from J; junction bases left unmatched: 8. The CDR3 consists of 14 residues.

This clonotype was seen ten or more times. The germline gene is not matched at one end of the junction; a read error may be the cause. The CDR3 DNA reads TGTGCCAGCAGCAACGGACCTACGGAGTATTTT. It codes for CASSNGPTEYF. This chain connects TRBV6-1 to TRBJ2-3; D not certain. The CDR3 extends over 11 amino acids. Germline V CDR1 and CDR2: MNHNS, SASEGT.

A few counts support this clonotype. The J gene is TRBJ2-1, the V gene TRBV30; 8 nucleotides align to TRBD2. V was clipped by 3 bases and J by 9 bases; unmatched bases: 13. CDR1 is GTSNPN and CDR2 is SVGIG in the germline V gene (reference sequence). The CDR3 sequence is 15 residues long. CDR3 sequence (DNA): TGTGCCTGGAGCCGGACTAGCCCTCAAGTAAGTGAGCAGTTCTTC. Its translation: CAWSRTSPQVSEQFF.